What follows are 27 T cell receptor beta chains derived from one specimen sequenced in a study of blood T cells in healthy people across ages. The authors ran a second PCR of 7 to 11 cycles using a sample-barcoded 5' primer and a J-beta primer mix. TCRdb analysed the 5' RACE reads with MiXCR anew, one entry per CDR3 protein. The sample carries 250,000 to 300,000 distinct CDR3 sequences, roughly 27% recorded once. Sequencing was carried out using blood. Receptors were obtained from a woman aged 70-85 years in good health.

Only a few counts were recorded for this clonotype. CDR3: CASSDLWTVVSPQHF. As DNA, the CDR3 is TGTGCCAGCAGTGACCTTTGGACGGTAGTATCGCCCCAGCATTTT. The chain joins TRBV6-1 to TRBJ1-5; D unclear. The V and J ends lost 3 bases and 9 bases respectively, with 18 bases between them. The germline CDR1 and CDR2 sequences are MNHNS and SASEGT. This CDR3 has 15 residues.

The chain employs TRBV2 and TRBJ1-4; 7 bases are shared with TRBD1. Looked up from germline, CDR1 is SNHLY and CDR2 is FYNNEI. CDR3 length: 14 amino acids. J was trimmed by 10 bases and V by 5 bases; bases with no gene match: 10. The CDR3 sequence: CASSKTGNERKLFF. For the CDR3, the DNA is TGTGCCAGCAGTAAGACAGGGAATGAAAGAAAACTGTTTTTT.

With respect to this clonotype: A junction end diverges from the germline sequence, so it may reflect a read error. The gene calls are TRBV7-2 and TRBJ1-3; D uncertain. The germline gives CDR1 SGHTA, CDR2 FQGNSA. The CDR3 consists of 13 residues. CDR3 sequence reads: CASRVPSGSTIYF. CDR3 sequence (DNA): TGTGCCAGCAGGGTTCCCTCTGGAAGCACCATATATTTT.

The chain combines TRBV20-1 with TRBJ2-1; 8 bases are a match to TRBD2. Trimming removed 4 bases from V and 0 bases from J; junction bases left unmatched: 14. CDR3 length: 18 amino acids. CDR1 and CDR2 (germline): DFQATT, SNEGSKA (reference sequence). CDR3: CSATRWLAGGASYNEQFF. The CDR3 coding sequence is TGCAGTGCTACCCGGTGGCTAGCGGGCGGTGCCTCCTACAATGAGCAGTTCTTC.

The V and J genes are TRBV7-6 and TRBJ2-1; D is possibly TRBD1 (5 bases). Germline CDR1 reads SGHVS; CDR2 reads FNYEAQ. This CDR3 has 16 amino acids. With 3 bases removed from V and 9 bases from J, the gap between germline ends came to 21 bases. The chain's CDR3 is CASSFRPGNRIGEQFF. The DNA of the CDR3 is TGTGCCAGCAGCTTCCGCCCAGGGAATCGGATCGGTGAGCAGTTCTTC. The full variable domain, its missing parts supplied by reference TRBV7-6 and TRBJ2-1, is GAGVSQSPRYKVTKRGQDVALRCDPISGHVSLYWYRQALGQGPEFLTYFNYEAQQDKSGLPNDRFSAERPEGSISTLTIQRTEQRDSAMYRCASSFRPGNRIGEQFFGPGTRLTVL.

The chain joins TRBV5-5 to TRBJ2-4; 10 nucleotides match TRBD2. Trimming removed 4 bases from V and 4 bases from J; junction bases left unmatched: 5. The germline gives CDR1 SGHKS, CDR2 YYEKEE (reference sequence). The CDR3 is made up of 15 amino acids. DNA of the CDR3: TGTGCCAGCAGCCAGCGGGAGGGAATTAAAAACATTCAGTACTTC. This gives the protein CASSQREGIKNIQYF.

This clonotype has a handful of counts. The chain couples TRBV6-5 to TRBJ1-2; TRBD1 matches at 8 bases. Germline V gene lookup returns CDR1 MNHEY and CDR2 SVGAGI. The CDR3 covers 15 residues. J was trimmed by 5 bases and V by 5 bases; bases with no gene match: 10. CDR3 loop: CASSQTSDRDYGYTF. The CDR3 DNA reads TGTGCCAGCAGTCAAACTTCGGACAGGGATTATGGCTACACCTTC.

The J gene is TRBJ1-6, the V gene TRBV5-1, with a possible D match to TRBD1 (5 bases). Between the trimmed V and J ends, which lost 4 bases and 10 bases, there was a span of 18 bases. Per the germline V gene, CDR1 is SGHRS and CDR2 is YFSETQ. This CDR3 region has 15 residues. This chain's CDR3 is CASSPSGRGDSPLHF. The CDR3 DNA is TGCGCCAGCAGCCCCTCGGGGCGGGGGGACTCACCCCTCCACTTT.

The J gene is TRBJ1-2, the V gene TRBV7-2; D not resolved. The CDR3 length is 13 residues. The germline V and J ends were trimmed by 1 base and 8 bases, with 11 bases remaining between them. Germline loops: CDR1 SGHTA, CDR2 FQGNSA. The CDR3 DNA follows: TGTGCCAGCAGCTTAGATGCCAGCGCGGGCTACACCTTC. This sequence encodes CASSLDASAGYTF.

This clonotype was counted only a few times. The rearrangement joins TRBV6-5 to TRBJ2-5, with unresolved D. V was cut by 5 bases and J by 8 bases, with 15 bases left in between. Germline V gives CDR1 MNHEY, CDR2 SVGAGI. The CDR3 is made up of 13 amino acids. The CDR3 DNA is TGTGCCAGCAGTCCCCCCGCCTTGGAAACCCAGTACTTC. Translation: CASSPPALETQYF.

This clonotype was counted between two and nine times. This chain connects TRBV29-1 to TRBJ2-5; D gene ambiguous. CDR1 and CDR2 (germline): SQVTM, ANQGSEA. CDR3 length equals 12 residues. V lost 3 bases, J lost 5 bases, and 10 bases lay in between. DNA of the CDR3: TGCAGCGTTGAGAAGGCAGCTGAGACCCAGTACTTC. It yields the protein CSVEKAAETQYF.

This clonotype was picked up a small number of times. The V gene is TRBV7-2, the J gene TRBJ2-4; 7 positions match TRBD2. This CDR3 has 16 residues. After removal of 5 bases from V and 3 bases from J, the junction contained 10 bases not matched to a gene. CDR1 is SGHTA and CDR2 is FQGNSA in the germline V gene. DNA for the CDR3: TGTGCCAGCAGCCTGGGGGGGAATAGGGGCAAAAACATTCAGTACTTC. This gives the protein CASSLGGNRGKNIQYF. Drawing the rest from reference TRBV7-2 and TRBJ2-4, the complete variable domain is GAGVSQSPSNKVTEKGKDVELRCDPISGHTALYWYRQSLGQGLEFLIYFQGNSAPDKSGLPSDRFSAERTGGSVSTLTIQRTQQEDSAVYLCASSLGGNRGKNIQYFGAGTRLSVL.

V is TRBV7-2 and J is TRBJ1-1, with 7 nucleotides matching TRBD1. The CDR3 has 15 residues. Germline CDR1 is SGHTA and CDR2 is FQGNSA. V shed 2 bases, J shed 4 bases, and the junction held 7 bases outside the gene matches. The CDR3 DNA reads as TGTGCCAGCAGCTTAATTCAGGGGGTGACCACTGAAGCTTTCTTT. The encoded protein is CASSLIQGVTTEAFF.

The CDR3 spells CASSFRQGLGGYTF. CDR3 in DNA: TGTGCCAGCAGTTTCAGGCAGGGCCTAGGCGGCTACACCTTC. This rearrangement joins TRBV28 to TRBJ1-2, with TRBD1 as a possible D gene (5 bases). The CDR3 extends over 14 amino acids. Trimming took 3 bases from V and 8 from J, leaving 16 bases between them. In germline, CDR1 is MDHEN, CDR2 SYDVKM.

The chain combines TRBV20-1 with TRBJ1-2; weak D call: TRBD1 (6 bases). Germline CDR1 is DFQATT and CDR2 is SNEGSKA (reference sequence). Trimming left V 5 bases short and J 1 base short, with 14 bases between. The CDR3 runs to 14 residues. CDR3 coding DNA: TGCAGTGCTGAGGGGGACCGATATAACTATGGCTACACCTTC. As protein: CSAEGDRYNYGYTF.

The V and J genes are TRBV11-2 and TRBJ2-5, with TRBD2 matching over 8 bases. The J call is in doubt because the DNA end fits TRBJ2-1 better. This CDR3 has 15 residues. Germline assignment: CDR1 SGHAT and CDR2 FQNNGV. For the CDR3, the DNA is TGTGCCAGCACCGTACCTGGACTAGCCGGCAATGAGCAGTTCTTC. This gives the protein CASTVPGLAGNEQFF.

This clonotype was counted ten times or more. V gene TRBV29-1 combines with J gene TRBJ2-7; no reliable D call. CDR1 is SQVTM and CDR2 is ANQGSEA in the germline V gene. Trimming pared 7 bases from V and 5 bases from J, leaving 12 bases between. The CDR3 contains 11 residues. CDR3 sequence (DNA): TGCAGCGCCTCCATGGGTAACGAGCAGTACTTC. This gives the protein CSASMGNEQYF.

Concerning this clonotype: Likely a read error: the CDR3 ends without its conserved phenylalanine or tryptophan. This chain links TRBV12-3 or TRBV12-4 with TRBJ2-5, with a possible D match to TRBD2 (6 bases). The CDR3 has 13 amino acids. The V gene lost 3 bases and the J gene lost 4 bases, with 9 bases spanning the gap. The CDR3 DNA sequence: TGTGCCAGCAGTTTCCCGGGAGCAGAGACCCAGTACTTA. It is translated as CASSFPGAETQYL.

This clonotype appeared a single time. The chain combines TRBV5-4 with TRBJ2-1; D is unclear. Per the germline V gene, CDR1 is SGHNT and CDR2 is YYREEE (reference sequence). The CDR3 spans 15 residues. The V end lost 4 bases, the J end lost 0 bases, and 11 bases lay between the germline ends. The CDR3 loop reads CASSALMGSYNEQFF. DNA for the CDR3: TGTGCCAGCAGCGCTCTTATGGGCTCCTACAATGAGCAGTTCTTC.

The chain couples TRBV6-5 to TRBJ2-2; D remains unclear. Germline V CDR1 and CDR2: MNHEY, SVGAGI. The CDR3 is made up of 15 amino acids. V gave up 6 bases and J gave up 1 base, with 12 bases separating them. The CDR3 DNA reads TGTGCCAGCAGATTAAGCCGACTGAACACCGGGGAGCTGTTTTTT. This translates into CASRLSRLNTGELFF.

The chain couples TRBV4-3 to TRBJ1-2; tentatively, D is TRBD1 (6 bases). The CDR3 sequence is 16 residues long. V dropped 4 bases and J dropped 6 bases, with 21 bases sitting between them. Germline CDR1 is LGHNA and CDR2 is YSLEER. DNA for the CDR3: TGCGCCAGCAGCCGCAAATCCACCGGGACATCCGATGGCTACACCTTC. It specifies CASSRKSTGTSDGYTF.

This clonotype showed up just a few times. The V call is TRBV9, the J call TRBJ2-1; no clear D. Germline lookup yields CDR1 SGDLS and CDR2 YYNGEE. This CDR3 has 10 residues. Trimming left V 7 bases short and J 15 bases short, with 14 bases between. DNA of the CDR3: TGTGCCAGCCGACTCCGGCTGGGGTTCTTC. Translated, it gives CASRLRLGFF.

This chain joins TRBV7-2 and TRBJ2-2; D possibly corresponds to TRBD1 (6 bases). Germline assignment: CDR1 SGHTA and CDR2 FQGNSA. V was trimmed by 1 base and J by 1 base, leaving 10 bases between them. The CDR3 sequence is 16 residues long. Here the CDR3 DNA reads TGTGCCAGCAGCTTAGAACCGGGACAGAACACCGGGGAGCTGTTTTTT. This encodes CASSLEPGQNTGELFF.

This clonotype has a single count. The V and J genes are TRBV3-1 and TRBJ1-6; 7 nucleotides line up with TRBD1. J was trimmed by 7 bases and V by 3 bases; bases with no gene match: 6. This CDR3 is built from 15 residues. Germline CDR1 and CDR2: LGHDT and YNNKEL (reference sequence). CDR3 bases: TGTGCCAGCAGCCACTGGGACAGAAGGAATTCACCCCTCCACTTT. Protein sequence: CASSHWDRRNSPLHF.

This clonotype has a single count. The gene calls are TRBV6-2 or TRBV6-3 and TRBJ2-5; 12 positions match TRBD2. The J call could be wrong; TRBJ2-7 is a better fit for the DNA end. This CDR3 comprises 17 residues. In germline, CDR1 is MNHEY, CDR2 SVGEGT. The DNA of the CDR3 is TGTGCCAGCAGTTCACACGGACTAGCGGGGACCACCTACGAGCAGTACTTC. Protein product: CASSSHGLAGTTYEQYF.

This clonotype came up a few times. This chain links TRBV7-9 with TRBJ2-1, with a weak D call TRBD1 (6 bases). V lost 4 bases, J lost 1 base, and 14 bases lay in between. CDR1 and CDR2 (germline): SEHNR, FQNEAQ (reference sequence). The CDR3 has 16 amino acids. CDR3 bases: TGTGCCAGCAGCTCAACCACAGGGTTATCCTACAATGAGCAGTTCTTC. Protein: CASSSTTGLSYNEQFF.

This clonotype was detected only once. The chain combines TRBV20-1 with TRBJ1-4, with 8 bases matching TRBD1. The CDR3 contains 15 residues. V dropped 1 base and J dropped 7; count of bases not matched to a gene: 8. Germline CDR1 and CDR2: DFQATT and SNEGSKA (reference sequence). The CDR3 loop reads CSARGAGGLTEKLFF. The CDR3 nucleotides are TGCAGTGCTAGAGGGGCAGGGGGCCTTACTGAAAAACTGTTTTTT.